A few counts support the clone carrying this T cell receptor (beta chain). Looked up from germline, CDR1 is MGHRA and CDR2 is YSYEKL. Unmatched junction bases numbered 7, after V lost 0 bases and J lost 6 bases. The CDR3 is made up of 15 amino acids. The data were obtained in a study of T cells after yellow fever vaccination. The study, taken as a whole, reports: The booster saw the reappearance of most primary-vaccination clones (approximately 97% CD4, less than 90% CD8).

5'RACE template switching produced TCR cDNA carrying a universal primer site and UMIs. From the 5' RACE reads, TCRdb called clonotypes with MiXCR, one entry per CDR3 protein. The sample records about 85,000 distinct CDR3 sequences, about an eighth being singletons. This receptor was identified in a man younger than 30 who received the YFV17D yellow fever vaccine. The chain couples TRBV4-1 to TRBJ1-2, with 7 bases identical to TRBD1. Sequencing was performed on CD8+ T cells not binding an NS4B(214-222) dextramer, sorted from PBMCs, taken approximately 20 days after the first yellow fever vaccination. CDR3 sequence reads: CASSQEGDSYDGYTF. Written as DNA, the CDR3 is TGCGCCAGCAGCCAAGAGGGGGACAGTTATGATGGCTACACCTTC.